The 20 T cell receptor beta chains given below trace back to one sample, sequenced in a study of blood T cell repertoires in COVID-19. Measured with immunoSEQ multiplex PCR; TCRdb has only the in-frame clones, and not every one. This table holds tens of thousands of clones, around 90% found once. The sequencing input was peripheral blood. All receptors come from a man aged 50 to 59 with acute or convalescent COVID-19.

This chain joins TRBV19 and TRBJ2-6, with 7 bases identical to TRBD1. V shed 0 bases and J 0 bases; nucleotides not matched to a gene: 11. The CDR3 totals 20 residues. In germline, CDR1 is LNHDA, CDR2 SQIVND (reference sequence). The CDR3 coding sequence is TGTGCCAGTAGTATAGACTCAGGGGGAATATGGGCCTCTGGGGCCAACGTCCTGACTTTC. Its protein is CASSIDSGGIWASGANVLTF. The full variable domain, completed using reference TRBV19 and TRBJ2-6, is DGGITQSPKYLFRKEGQNVTLSCEQNLNHDAMYWYRQDPGQGLRLIYYSQIVNDFQKGDIAEGYSVSREKKESFPLTVTSAQKNPTAFYLCASSIDSGGIWASGANVLTFGAGSRLTVL.

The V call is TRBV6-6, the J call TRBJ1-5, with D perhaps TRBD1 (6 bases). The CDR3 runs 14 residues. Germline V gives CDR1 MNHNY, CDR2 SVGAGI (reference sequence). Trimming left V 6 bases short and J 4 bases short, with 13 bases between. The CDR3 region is CASSTGTNNQPQHF. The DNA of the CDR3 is TGTGCCAGCAGCACCGGGACAAATAATCAGCCCCAGCATTTT.

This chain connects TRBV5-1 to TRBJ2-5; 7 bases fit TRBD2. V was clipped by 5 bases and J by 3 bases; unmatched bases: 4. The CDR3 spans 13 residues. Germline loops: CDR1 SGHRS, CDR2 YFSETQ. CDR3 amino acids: CASRGGSEETQYF. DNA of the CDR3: TGCGCCAGCAGGGGAGGGTCCGAAGAGACCCAGTACTTC.

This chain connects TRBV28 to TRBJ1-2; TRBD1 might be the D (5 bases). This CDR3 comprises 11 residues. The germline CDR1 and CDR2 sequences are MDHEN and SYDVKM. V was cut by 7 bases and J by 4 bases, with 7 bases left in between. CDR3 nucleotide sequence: TGTGCCAGCAATACAGGCTATGGCTACACCTTC. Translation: CASNTGYGYTF.

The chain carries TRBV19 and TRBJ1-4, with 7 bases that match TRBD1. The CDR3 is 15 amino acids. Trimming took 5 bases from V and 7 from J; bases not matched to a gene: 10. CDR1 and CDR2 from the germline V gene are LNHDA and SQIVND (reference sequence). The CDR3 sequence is CASSLLRQGGEKLFF. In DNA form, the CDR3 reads TGTGCCAGTAGTCTCCTTCGACAGGGTGGTGAAAAACTGTTTTTT.

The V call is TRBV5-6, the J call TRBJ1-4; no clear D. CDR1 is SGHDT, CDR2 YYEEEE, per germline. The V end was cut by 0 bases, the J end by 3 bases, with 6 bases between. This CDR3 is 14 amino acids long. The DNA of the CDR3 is TGTGCCAGCAGCTTGGGTTATGCTAATGAAAAACTGTTTTTT. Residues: CASSLGYANEKLFF. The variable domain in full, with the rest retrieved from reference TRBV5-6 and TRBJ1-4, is DAGVTQSPTHLIKTRGQQVTLRCSPKSGHDTVSWYQQALGQGPQFIFQYYEEEERQRGNFPDRFSGHQFPNYSSELNVNALLLGDSALYLCASSLGYANEKLFFGSGTQLSVL.

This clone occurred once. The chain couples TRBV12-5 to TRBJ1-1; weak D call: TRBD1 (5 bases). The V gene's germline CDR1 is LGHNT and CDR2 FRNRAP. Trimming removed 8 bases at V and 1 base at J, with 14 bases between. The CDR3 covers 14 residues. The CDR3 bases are TGTGCTAGTTTAATAGCAGGGCGGAACACTGAAGCTTTCTTT. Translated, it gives CASLIAGRNTEAFF.

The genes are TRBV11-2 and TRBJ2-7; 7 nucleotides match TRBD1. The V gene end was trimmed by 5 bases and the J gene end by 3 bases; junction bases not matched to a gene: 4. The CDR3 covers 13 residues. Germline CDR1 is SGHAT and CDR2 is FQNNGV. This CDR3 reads CASSLDRDYEQYF. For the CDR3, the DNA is TGTGCCAGCAGCCTTGACAGGGACTACGAGCAGTACTTC.

In DNA form, the CDR3 reads TGTGCCAGCAGACGACAGGATTACACTGAAGCTTTCTTT. This gives the protein CASRRQDYTEAFF. V and J are TRBV12-3 or TRBV12-4 and TRBJ1-1; a weak D match, TRBD1 (6 bases). This CDR3 has 13 residues. Trimming took 6 bases from V and 3 from J, leaving 11 bases between them.

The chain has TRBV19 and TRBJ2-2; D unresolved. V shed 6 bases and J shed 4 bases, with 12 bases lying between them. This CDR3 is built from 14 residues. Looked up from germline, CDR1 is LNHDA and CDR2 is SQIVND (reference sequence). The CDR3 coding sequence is TGTGCCAGTAGCCCGCAGCGAAGCACCGGGGAGCTGTTTTTT. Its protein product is CASSPQRSTGELFF. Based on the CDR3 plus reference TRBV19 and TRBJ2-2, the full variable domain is DGGITQSPKYLFRKEGQNVTLSCEQNLNHDAMYWYRQDPGQGLRLIYYSQIVNDFQKGDIAEGYSVSREKKESFPLTVTSAQKNPTAFYLCASSPQRSTGELFFGEGSRLTVL.

The CDR3 coding sequence is TGTGCCAGCAGTCCCGGGGGGGCACACATAGATACGCAGTATTTT. The encoded protein is CASSPGGAHIDTQYF. The chain links TRBV2 to TRBJ2-3; 8 nucleotides agree with TRBD2. After removal of 5 bases from V and 5 bases from J, the junction contained 9 bases not matched to a gene. Per germline, CDR1 SNHLY and CDR2 FYNNEI. The CDR3 totals 15 residues. The whole variable domain, filled in from reference TRBV2 and TRBJ2-3, reads EPEVTQTPSHQVTQMGQEVILRCVPISNHLYFYWYRQILGQKVEFLVSFYNNEISEKSEIFDDQFSVERPDGSNFTLKIRSTKLEDSAMYFCASSPGGAHIDTQYFGPGTRLTVL.

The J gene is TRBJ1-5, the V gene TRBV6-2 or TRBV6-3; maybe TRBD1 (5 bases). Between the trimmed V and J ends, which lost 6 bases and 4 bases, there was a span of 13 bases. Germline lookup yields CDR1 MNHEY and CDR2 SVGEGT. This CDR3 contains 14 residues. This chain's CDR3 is CASSRGTLNQPQHF. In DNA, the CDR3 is TGTGCCAGCAGCAGAGGGACTCTTAATCAGCCCCAGCATTTT.

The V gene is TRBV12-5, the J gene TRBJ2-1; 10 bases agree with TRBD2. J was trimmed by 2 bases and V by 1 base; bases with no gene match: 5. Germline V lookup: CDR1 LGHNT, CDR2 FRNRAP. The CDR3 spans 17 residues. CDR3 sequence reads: CASGLGLAGATYNEQFF. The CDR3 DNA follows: TGTGCTAGTGGTTTGGGCCTAGCGGGAGCCACCTACAATGAGCAGTTCTTC. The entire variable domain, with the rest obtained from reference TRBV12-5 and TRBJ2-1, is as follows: DARVTQTPRHKVTEMGQEVTMRCQPILGHNTVFWYRQTMMQGLELLAYFRNRAPLDDSGMPKDRFSAEMPDATLATLKIQPSEPRDSAVYFCASGLGLAGATYNEQFFGPGTRLTVL.

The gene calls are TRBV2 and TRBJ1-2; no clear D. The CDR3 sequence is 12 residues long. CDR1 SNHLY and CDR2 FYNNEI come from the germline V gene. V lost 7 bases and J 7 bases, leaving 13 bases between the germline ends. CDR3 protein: CASIIRAGGYTF. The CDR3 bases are TGTGCCAGCATAATTCGAGCTGGTGGCTACACCTTC.

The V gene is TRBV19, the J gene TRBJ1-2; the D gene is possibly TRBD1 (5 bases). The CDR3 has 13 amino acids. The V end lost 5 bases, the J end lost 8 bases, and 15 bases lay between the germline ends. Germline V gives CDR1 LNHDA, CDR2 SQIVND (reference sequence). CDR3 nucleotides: TGTGCCAGTAGTTCAGGGTTGATCAGCGGCTACACCTTC. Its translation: CASSSGLISGYTF.

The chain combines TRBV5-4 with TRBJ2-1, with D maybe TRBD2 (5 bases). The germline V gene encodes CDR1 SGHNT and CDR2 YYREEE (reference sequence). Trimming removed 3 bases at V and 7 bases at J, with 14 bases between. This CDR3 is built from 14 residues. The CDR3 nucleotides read TGTGCCAGCAGCTCAGAGCGAGGGCTAAATGAGCAGTTCTTC. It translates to CASSSERGLNEQFF.

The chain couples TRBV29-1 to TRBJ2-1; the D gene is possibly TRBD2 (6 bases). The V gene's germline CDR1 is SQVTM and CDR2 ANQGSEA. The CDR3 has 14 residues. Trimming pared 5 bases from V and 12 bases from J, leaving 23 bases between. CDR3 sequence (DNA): TGCAGCGTTCACCCCCCGGGGCCCGGGGGTTGGCAGTTCTTC. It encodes CSVHPPGPGGWQFF.

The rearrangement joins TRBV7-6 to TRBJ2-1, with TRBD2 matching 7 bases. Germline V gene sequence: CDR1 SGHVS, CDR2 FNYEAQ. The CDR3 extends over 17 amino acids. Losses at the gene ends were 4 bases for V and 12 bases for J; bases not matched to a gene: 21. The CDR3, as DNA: TGTGCCAGCAGCTCACCAGCTAGCGGAGGGAGACTCGGTGGGCAGTTCTTC. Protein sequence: CASSSPASGGRLGGQFF.

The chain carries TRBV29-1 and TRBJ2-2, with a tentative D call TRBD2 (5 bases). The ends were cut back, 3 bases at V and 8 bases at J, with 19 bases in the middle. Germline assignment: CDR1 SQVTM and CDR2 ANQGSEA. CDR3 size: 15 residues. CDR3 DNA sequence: TGCAGCGTTGAGATGGGAGCGGTTCGTCCGGGGGAGCTGTTTTTT. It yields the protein CSVEMGAVRPGELFF.

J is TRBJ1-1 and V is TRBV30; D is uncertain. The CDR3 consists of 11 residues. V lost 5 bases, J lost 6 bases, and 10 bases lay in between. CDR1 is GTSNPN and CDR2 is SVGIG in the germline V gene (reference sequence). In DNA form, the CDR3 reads TGTGCCTGGGTAGACTTAGCTGAAGCTTTCTTT. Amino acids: CAWVDLAEAFF.